The T cell receptor beta chain described here comes from a study of cytotoxic CD8 clonotypes in ibrutinib-treated CLL. In the case of this clone: The antigen is undetermined.

The data were produced by immunoSEQ multiplex PCR, yet TCRdb's version contains in-frame clones alone and is incomplete. Among more than 200,000 clones, 60% to 80% were seen once, and the ten largest hold roughly 10%. Study-level findings and limits: Clonality measured at baseline exceeded age-matched healthy donors, tracking circulating CD8+ T-cell counts.

The V end was cut by 2 bases, the J end by 3 bases, with 6 bases between. Looked up from germline, CDR1 is MNHEY and CDR2 is SMNVEV (reference sequence). CDR3 length: 13 residues. Sequencing used PBMCs, obtained after 12 months of ibrutinib treatment. The sequence was obtained from a human donor with chronic lymphocytic leukemia. The chain carries TRBV27 and TRBJ2-3, with D hard to call. The CDR3 loop is CASSLQRTDTQYF. DNA for the CDR3: TGTGCCAGCAGTTTACAAAGAACAGATACGCAGTATTTT.